A single sample is the source of the 18 T cell receptor beta chains below, sequenced in a study of shared clonotypes between healthy human individuals. TCRdb keeps only in-frame clones here, not all; method: immunoSEQ multiplex PCR. The sample includes a few million clones, around 90% seen only once; the top ten take 0.14%. Material: naive CD4+ T cells sorted from blood. Subset indicated: CD45RA+ positively selected. The receptors were sampled from a man between 18 and 35 years old in good health.

The genes are TRBV29-1 and TRBJ2-5; D gene unclear. Trimming cost V 6 bases and J 1 base, with 12 bases left between them. This CDR3 is 13 amino acids long. Germline CDR1 and CDR2: SQVTM and ANQGSEA. The chain's CDR3 is CSVIATVQETQYF. The CDR3 DNA is TGCAGCGTAATCGCTACGGTCCAAGAGACCCAGTACTTC.

As DNA, the CDR3 is TGTGCCAGTAGTACCGGGACAAATACCATACTCGTGCAGTTCTTC. Its protein is CASSTGTNTILVQFF. The rearrangement uses TRBV19 and TRBJ2-1, with D perhaps TRBD1 (6 bases). The CDR3 spans 15 residues. In germline, CDR1 is LNHDA, CDR2 SQIVND (reference sequence). V was pared by 4 bases and J by 12 bases, with 22 bases between.

The rearrangement uses TRBV12-5 and TRBJ2-4; weak D call: TRBD1 (5 bases). The germline V gene encodes CDR1 LGHNT and CDR2 FRNRAP. Trimming stripped 4 bases from V and 0 bases from J, with 16 bases between. This CDR3 is built from 17 residues. CDR3 loop: CASGSSTGELAKNIQYF. CDR3 nucleotides: TGTGCTAGTGGTTCATCAACAGGAGAACTAGCCAAAAACATTCAGTACTTC.

This chain uses TRBV4-2 with TRBJ2-5; unclear D gene. CDR3 size: 13 residues. The V end was cut by 4 bases, the J end by 5 bases, with 11 bases between. The germline CDR1 and CDR2 sequences are LGHNA and YNFKEQ. CDR3: CASSPYDKETQYF. In DNA form, the CDR3 reads TGTGCCAGCAGCCCCTATGACAAGGAGACCCAGTACTTC.

The chain couples TRBV5-5 to TRBJ1-1; no clear D gene. Germline CDR1 reads SGHKS; CDR2 reads YYEKEE (reference sequence). This CDR3 is built from 14 residues. The V and J ends lost 4 bases and 4 bases respectively, with 14 bases between them. CDR3 in DNA: TGTGCCAGCAGCCTCGCCGGGGTAATCACTGAAGCTTTCTTT. Residues: CASSLAGVITEAFF.

This clone was seen once. This rearrangement joins TRBV30 to TRBJ1-2, with 7 bases lining up with TRBD1. Germline values: CDR1 GTSNPN, CDR2 SVGIG (reference sequence). The CDR3 spans 15 residues. J gave up 4 bases and V 0 bases, and 8 bases lay outside the gene matches. This CDR3 reads CAWSVALQGGYGYTF. The CDR3 DNA is TGTGCCTGGAGTGTAGCCCTGCAGGGGGGCTATGGCTACACCTTC.

The J gene is TRBJ2-7, the V gene TRBV5-1; D possibly corresponds to TRBD2 (7 bases). V gave up 1 base and J gave up 4 bases, with 12 bases separating them. The CDR3 is made up of 14 amino acids. Germline lookup yields CDR1 SGHRS and CDR2 YFSETQ. CDR3 loop: CASSLIGGPYEQYF. The CDR3 DNA is TGCGCCAGCAGCTTGATCGGGGGGCCATACGAGCAGTACTTC.

The chain combines TRBV6-5 with TRBJ2-3; maybe TRBD2 (6 bases). The length of the CDR3 is 14 residues. Trimming pared 2 bases from V and 4 bases from J, leaving 10 bases between. Per germline, CDR1 MNHEY and CDR2 SVGAGI. CDR3 in amino acids: CASSYNSGADTQYF. The CDR3 DNA follows: TGTGCCAGCAGTTACAATAGCGGTGCAGATACGCAGTATTTT.

The genes are TRBV6-1 and TRBJ1-2, with TRBD1 identical over 9 bases. Unmatched junction bases numbered 10, after V lost 6 bases and J lost 8 bases. Germline CDR1 MNHNS, CDR2 SASEGT. The CDR3 is made up of 14 amino acids. In nucleotides, the CDR3 is TGTGCCAGCAGGGGGACAGGGACAATCGCGGGCTACACCTTC. Its protein product is CASRGTGTIAGYTF.

The chain links TRBV6-5 to TRBJ2-7, with TRBD2 as a possible D gene (7 bases). The V gene lost 6 bases and the J gene lost 11 bases, with 26 bases spanning the gap. Germline V lookup: CDR1 MNHEY, CDR2 SVGAGI. This CDR3 spans 15 amino acids. CDR3 nucleotides: TGTGCCAGCAGCCTAATCCGGACATCAGAGGGGGGGGAGTACTTC. Its translation is CASSLIRTSEGGEYF.

Points on this clone: Distinct nucleotide sequences in the sample also encode this CDR3. The chain is built from TRBV4-3 and TRBJ2-3; the D gene is possibly TRBD2 (6 bases). V lost 0 bases and J 3 bases, leaving 7 bases between the germline ends. The CDR3 has 14 amino acids. Germline values: CDR1 LGHNA, CDR2 YSLEER. The CDR3, as DNA: TGCGCCAGCAGCCAAGATGGGGGGACAGATACGCAGTATTTT. Encoded protein: CASSQDGGTDTQYF.

In its sample, this clone was seen a few times. The chain is built from TRBV19 and TRBJ2-7; the D gene is possibly TRBD1 (6 bases). This CDR3 is built from 14 residues. Germline V gene lookup returns CDR1 LNHDA and CDR2 SQIVND (reference sequence). Trimming took 3 bases from V and 3 from J, leaving 12 bases between them. The CDR3 region is CASSIQGSHYEQYF. Written as DNA, the CDR3 is TGTGCCAGTAGTATTCAGGGGTCCCACTACGAGCAGTACTTC.

This chain connects TRBV12-5 to TRBJ2-5, with unresolved D. Germline lookup yields CDR1 LGHNT and CDR2 FRNRAP. Deletions cut 6 bases from V and 5 bases from J, with 7 bases between. CDR3 length: 11 amino acids. This CDR3 is CASGKMETQYF. CDR3 in DNA: TGTGCTAGTGGGAAAATGGAGACCCAGTACTTC.

The rearrangement uses TRBV19 and TRBJ2-1; 10 positions match TRBD2. The CDR3 runs 15 residues. Germline trimming cut 6 bases from V and 8 bases from J; bases unmatched to any gene: 10. Germline loops: CDR1 LNHDA, CDR2 SQIVND (reference sequence). Here the CDR3 reads CASSSEREGVYEQFF. CDR3 nucleotides: TGTGCCAGTAGCAGCGAGCGGGAGGGCGTCTATGAGCAGTTCTTC.

This chain uses TRBV25-1 with TRBJ2-7, with D possibly being TRBD2 (5 bases). The V end was cut by 1 base, the J end by 3 bases, with 13 bases between. The germline gives CDR1 MGHDK, CDR2 SYGVNS. The CDR3 has 15 amino acids. The CDR3 loop reads CASSELGPGFYEQYF. DNA of the CDR3: TGTGCCAGCAGTGAATTAGGTCCGGGGTTCTACGAGCAGTACTTC.

The chain couples TRBV6-1 to TRBJ2-3; TRBD1 aligns across 10 bases. CDR1 MNHNS and CDR2 SASEGT come from the germline V gene. V trimming: 7 bases; J trimming: 6 bases; junction bases outside the gene matches: 7. This CDR3 contains 14 residues. CDR3 nucleotides: TGTGCCAGCATCCGGGGACAGGGGACCGATACGCAGTATTTT. Translation: CASIRGQGTDTQYF.

V gene TRBV9 combines with J gene TRBJ1-5; a weak D match, TRBD1 (5 bases). This CDR3 contains 13 residues. V dropped 7 bases and J dropped 3 bases, with 11 bases sitting between them. Germline CDR1 reads SGDLS; CDR2 reads YYNGEE. The DNA for the CDR3 is TGTGCCAGCGCTGCGGGGGACAATCAGCCCCAGCATTTT. It specifies CASAAGDNQPQHF.

V is TRBV4-1 and J is TRBJ1-1, with 7 bases lining up with TRBD1. The J segment lost 3 bases and the V segment lost 4 bases, leaving 8 bases of the junction unmatched. Germline V gene sequence: CDR1 MGHRA, CDR2 YSYEKL. The CDR3 contains 15 residues. The CDR3 nucleotides are TGCGCCAGCAGCCTGACAGGGATAAGGGACACTGAAGCTTTCTTT. Translated: CASSLTGIRDTEAFF.